The rows below give T cell receptor beta chains drawn from one sample of a study of blood T cell repertoires in COVID-19. The table came from immunoSEQ multiplex PCR; TCRdb's copy has only in-frame clones and leaves some out. This sample has a few hundred thousand clones; 80% to 90% occur once, and the top ten carry more than 2%. What was sequenced was PBMCs or T cells enriched from blood (not recorded which). Receptor source: a man between 25 and 39 years old who had recovered from COVID-19. Each CDR3 is given without its conserved first and last residue. Fields, in order: CDR3 protein, J gene, V gene, CDR3 length.

CDR3aa: ASSFLADEGEQF
j_gene: TRBJ2-1
v_gene: TRBV5-1
len: 12

CDR3aa: ASSQVSGVEQY
j_gene: TRBJ2-7
v_gene: TRBV3-1/TRBV3-2
len: 11

CDR3aa: ASSLSTGGLTEAF
j_gene: TRBJ1-1
v_gene: TRBV5-1
len: 13

CDR3aa: ASSSPAAYEQY
j_gene: TRBJ2-7
v_gene: TRBV5-4
len: 11

CDR3aa: ASEEIAGTGELF
j_gene: TRBJ2-2
v_gene: TRBV6-4
len: 12

CDR3aa: ASSLGHTYEQY
j_gene: TRBJ2-7
v_gene: TRBV7-9
len: 11

CDR3aa: ASSYPDTQY
j_gene: TRBJ2-3
v_gene: TRBV6-2/TRBV6-3
len: 9

CDR3aa: ASSGTSGGLETQY
j_gene: TRBJ2-5
v_gene: TRBV2
len: 13

CDR3aa: AWSQGGYGGYT
j_gene: TRBJ1-2
v_gene: TRBV30
len: 11

CDR3aa: ASSERQGGTEAF
j_gene: TRBJ1-1
v_gene: TRBV6-1
len: 12

CDR3aa: ASSPTGGVSYGYT
j_gene: TRBJ1-2
v_gene: TRBV7-2
len: 13

CDR3aa: ASRQSLNSPLH
j_gene: TRBJ1-6
v_gene: TRBV27
len: 11

CDR3aa: ASSPGGWGETQY
j_gene: TRBJ2-5
v_gene: TRBV7-9
len: 12

CDR3aa: ATSSPTGEFYEQY
j_gene: TRBJ2-7
v_gene: TRBV15
len: 13

CDR3aa: ASSPRSEDEQF
j_gene: TRBJ2-1
v_gene: TRBV4-2
len: 11

CDR3aa: ASSSDRTGFNSPLH
j_gene: TRBJ1-6
v_gene: TRBV27
len: 14

CDR3aa: AISDQPVTGEGYNEQF
j_gene: TRBJ2-1
v_gene: TRBV10-3
len: 16

CDR3aa: ASSLGTEAF
j_gene: TRBJ1-1
v_gene: TRBV3-1/TRBV3-2
len: 9

CDR3aa: ASSPEGGKNGYT
j_gene: TRBJ1-2
v_gene: TRBV18
len: 12

CDR3aa: ASSIDDRGDRWTEAF
j_gene: TRBJ1-1
v_gene: TRBV19
len: 15

CDR3aa: ASSEARLATYNEQF
j_gene: TRBJ2-1
v_gene: TRBV6-1
len: 14

CDR3aa: ASSYSSAGGNYGYT
j_gene: TRBJ1-2
v_gene: TRBV6-5
len: 14

CDR3aa: ASSRFTTNEKLF
j_gene: TRBJ1-4
v_gene: TRBV19
len: 12

CDR3aa: ASSYLGGRAEAF
j_gene: TRBJ1-1
v_gene: TRBV6-5
len: 12

CDR3aa: ASRPRSGRSTTQY
j_gene: TRBJ2-5
v_gene: TRBV4-1
len: 13

CDR3aa: ASSLRGTEAF
j_gene: TRBJ1-1
v_gene: TRBV12-3/TRBV12-4
len: 10

CDR3aa: ASSPTGTAEQY
j_gene: TRBJ2-7
v_gene: TRBV3-1/TRBV3-2
len: 11

CDR3aa: ASSEARGAGETQY
j_gene: TRBJ2-5
v_gene: TRBV2
len: 13

CDR3aa: ASMPGTGQGNTEAF
j_gene: TRBJ1-1
v_gene: TRBV2
len: 14

CDR3aa: ASSFGGGYGYT
j_gene: TRBJ1-2
v_gene: TRBV12-3/TRBV12-4
len: 11

CDR3aa: ASHLQGGISTGELF
j_gene: TRBJ2-2
v_gene: TRBV5-1
len: 14

CDR3aa: ASSIRSYGYT
j_gene: TRBJ1-2
v_gene: TRBV19
len: 10

CDR3aa: ASSLDPPAGPRHEQF
j_gene: TRBJ2-1
v_gene: TRBV11-3
len: 15

CDR3aa: ASSRADSHVSYEQY
j_gene: TRBJ2-7
v_gene: TRBV19
len: 14

CDR3aa: ASSINKISPRGLY
j_gene: TRBJ1-4
v_gene: TRBV6-5
len: 13

CDR3aa: ASSPLLLAGRTTEAF
j_gene: TRBJ1-1
v_gene: TRBV18
len: 15

CDR3aa: ASSFGTGPLMAEAF
j_gene: TRBJ1-1
v_gene: TRBV5-5
len: 14